These T cell receptor beta chains were read from a single sample in a study of CD8 T cells in ankylosing spondylitis. TCRdb processed the 5' RACE reads anew with MiXCR; each CDR3 protein has one entry. This table holds 250,000 to 400,000 distinct CDR3 sequences, around a tenth found once. The sequenced sample consisted of blood, either unsorted or a sorted T cell fraction (not recorded which). The receptor set was obtained from a female donor with ankylosing spondylitis or in good health (not recorded which). The CDR3 runs from the conserved cysteine through the conserved F or W. A D gene is named only where the DNA matches it firmly. Expanded clones get a size class; other rows say once, few or many, or leave the size out.

>TRBJ2-5|TRBV7-9|TRBD2|.
TGTGCCAGCAGCTTAGCGGGACTAGCTGCTGGAGAGACCCAGTACTTC
CASSLAGLAAGETQYF
>TRBJ1-1|TRBV9|TRBD1|.
TGTGCCAGCAGCCGCCCCCCCGGGACAGGGCCCGAAGCTTTCTTT
CASSRPPGTGPEAFF
>TRBJ2-7|TRBV6-1|TRBD1|many
TGTGCCAGCAGCCGAAACACCAGACAGGGAAGCTCCTACGAGCAGTACTTC
CASSRNTRQGSSYEQYF
>TRBJ2-7|TRBV12-3/TRBV12-4|TRBD1|many
TGTGCCAGCAGTCAAGACGCTCCGGGGACAGGAGTTTTAATCTCCTACGAGCAGTACTTC
CASSQDAPGTGVLISYEQYF
>TRBJ1-3|TRBV5-8|.|.
TGTGCCAGCAGCTTGGCCGGGACTTTCAGCTCTGGAAACACCATATATTTT
CASSLAGTFSSGNTIYF
>TRBJ2-7|TRBV29-1|.|many
TGCAGCGTTGAGGGGGGATCTGGCTACGAGCAGTACTTC
CSVEGGSGYEQYF
>TRBJ2-3|TRBV2|.|many
TGTGCCAGCACCCTAGGGGGGACTGTCCATACGCAGTATTTT
CASTLGGTVHTQYF
>TRBJ2-7|TRBV11-2|.|many
TGTGCCAGCAGCCGATCACCCAAGGACGAGCAGTACTTC
CASSRSPKDEQYF
>TRBJ2-3|TRBV20-1|TRBD2|many
TGCAGTGCCGGAAATTTACTAGCGGGGGATACAGATACGCAGTATTTT
CSAGNLLAGDTDTQYF
>TRBJ2-7|TRBV5-1|.|few
TGCGCCAGCAGCTTGGCCCCGACAGAGTCTGGCTACGAGCAGTACTTC
CASSLAPTESGYEQYF
>TRBJ2-7|TRBV20-1|.|many
TGCAGTGCTAGCACCTACGAGCAGTACTTC
CSASTYEQYF
>TRBJ2-7|TRBV10-3|.|many
TGTGCCATCAGTGAGTTTGGGAGCTCCTACGAGCAGTACTTC
CAISEFGSSYEQYF
>TRBJ2-2|TRBV7-9|.|many
TGTGCCAGCAGCCTCCCAGGCGGGGAGCTGTTTTTT
CASSLPGGELFF
>TRBJ1-1|TRBV7-9|.|few
TGTGCCAGCAGCTTAGACATTTTACGGAAAGCGGGTGAAGCTTTCTTT
CASSLDILRKAGEAFF
>TRBJ1-2|TRBV29-1|.|.
TGCAGCGTTGAGCCCGCAGGGGCGACGTATGGCTACACCTTC
CSVEPAGATYGYTF
>TRBJ2-2|TRBV12-3/TRBV12-4|.|many
TGTGCCAGCAGCGGACTGTTCGGGGAGCTGTTTTTT
CASSGLFGELFF
>TRBJ1-1|TRBV9|TRBD1|many
TGTGCCAGCAGCGTGGGACAGGGAGTTTCTGAAGCTTTCTTT
CASSVGQGVSEAFF
>TRBJ2-7|TRBV2|TRBD1|.
TGTGCCAGCAGTGCCAACCCGGGACAGACAAAATCCTACGAGCAGTACTTC
CASSANPGQTKSYEQYF
>TRBJ1-2|TRBV20-1|TRBD1|many
TGCAGTGCTAGAGGGGACAGGGGCTATGGCTACACCTTC
CSARGDRGYGYTF
>TRBJ2-3|TRBV3-1|.|many
TGTGCCAGCAGCCCCGTGAGGGGGGGAAGCACAGATACGCAGTATTTT
CASSPVRGGSTDTQYF
>TRBJ2-7|TRBV6-1|TRBD1|.
TGTGCCAGCAGCAGGGGACAGTCCGTTGAGCAGTACTTC
CASSRGQSVEQYF
>TRBJ2-3|TRBV29-1|.|many
TGCAGCTCCAACCTCGGGGCGTACACAGATACGCAGTATTTT
CSSNLGAYTDTQYF
>TRBJ1-2|TRBV27|.|.
TGTACCAGCAGTTCCTTCCAAGGGGCTGGCTACACCTTC
CTSSSFQGAGYTF
>TRBJ2-7|TRBV13|TRBD2|few
TGTGCCAGCAACGGGGCGGGAGTCGGCGAGCAGTACTTC
CASNGAGVGEQYF
>TRBJ1-1|TRBV19|.|.
TGTGCCAGTAGTTCCCCAACAGGGTCAGCTTTGGGGTCTGAAGCTTTCTTT
CASSSPTGSALGSEAFF
>TRBJ2-7|TRBV20-1|TRBD1|many
TGCAGTGGACTTAGGGACAGGGTGACCTACGAGCAGTACTTC
CSGLRDRVTYEQYF
>TRBJ2-3|TRBV6-2/TRBV6-3|TRBD1|.
TGTGCCAGCCGGGACAGGGCCAGAGATACGCAGTATTTT
CASRDRARDTQYF
>TRBJ2-7|TRBV29-1|TRBD1|.
TGCAGCGTTCAATCGGACAGGGGGCCTTACGAGCAGTACTTC
CSVQSDRGPYEQYF
>TRBJ2-1|TRBV6-2/TRBV6-3|.|many
TGTGCCAGCAGTAGGCTAGCTGGGGAGCAGTTCTTC
CASSRLAGEQFF
>TRBJ2-7|TRBV25-1|.|few
TGTGCCAGCAGTGTCCTCTACGAGCAGTACTTC
CASSVLYEQYF
>TRBJ2-7|TRBV5-1|.|many
TGCGCCAGCAGCTTGGCACAGGGTCCCTACGAGCAGTACTTC
CASSLAQGPYEQYF
>TRBJ1-1|TRBV29-1|.|few
TGCAGCGCCGTTCAGGGCACTGAAGCTTTCTTT
CSAVQGTEAFF
>TRBJ2-1|TRBV4-2|TRBD2|many
TGTGCCAGCAGCCCCGCTAGCGGGGGGTATTACAATGAGCAGTTCTTC
CASSPASGGYYNEQFF
>TRBJ2-1|TRBV6-2/TRBV6-3|TRBD2|.
TGTGCCAGCGCCTGGACTAGCGGGTCGAATGAGCAGTTCTTC
CASAWTSGSNEQFF
>TRBJ2-1|TRBV12-3/TRBV12-4|TRBD1|many
TGTGCCAGCAGGCAGGGGGACAGGGTCCCCAATGAGCAGTTCTTC
CASRQGDRVPNEQFF
>TRBJ2-2|TRBV20-1|TRBD2|many
TGCAGTGCTAGGGGTAGCGGGAGGTCCACCGGGGAGCTGTTTTTT
CSARGSGRSTGELFF
>TRBJ2-3|TRBV15|TRBD2|.
TGTGCCACCAGCAGAAGCGGGGGAGACACAGATACGCAGTATTTT
CATSRSGGDTDTQYF
>TRBJ2-7|TRBV3-1|TRBD1|few
TGTGCCAGCAGCCCCTACCTTGGCGGGACAGGGGCCTACGAGCAGTACTTC
CASSPYLGGTGAYEQYF
>TRBJ2-7|TRBV10-3|.|many
TGTGCCATCGCCAAGACAGGCGGCGAGCAGTACTTC
CAIAKTGGEQYF
>TRBJ1-2|TRBV6-1|TRBD1|many
TGTGCCAGCACCCAGGGGACAGGGGCCTATGGCTACACCTTC
CASTQGTGAYGYTF
>TRBJ2-7|TRBV5-1|.|few
TGCGCCAGCAGCTTGGGACAGGAGGGGGTGTACGAGCAGTACTTC
CASSLGQEGVYEQYF
>TRBJ2-1|TRBV5-1|TRBD2|many
TGCGCCAGCAGCCCGGGGGGGACTAGCAGAATTGAGCAGTTCTTC
CASSPGGTSRIEQFF
>TRBJ2-3|TRBV5-1|TRBD1|.
TGCGCCACCAGCTGGGGGACAGGGGGCACAGATACGCAGTATTTT
CATSWGTGGTDTQYF
>TRBJ2-1|TRBV5-4|.|.
TGTGCCAGCAGCCGGACGGGGGCCCCTGGCAATGAGCAGTTCTTC
CASSRTGAPGNEQFF
>TRBJ1-1|TRBV6-6|.|.
TGTGCCAGCAGTTACGGGGAGAGCACTGAAGCTTTCTTT
CASSYGESTEAFF
>TRBJ2-1|TRBV24-1|.|few
TGTGCCACCAGTGATTTCGGGGGCGATGAGCAGTTCTTC
CATSDFGGDEQFF
>TRBJ1-5|TRBV2|TRBD1|few
TGTGCCAGCAGATCGGACAGGGCGAGTAGCAATCAGCCCCAGCATTTT
CASRSDRASSNQPQHF
>TRBJ2-1|TRBV10-3|.|.
TGTGCCATCAGCACAGGGAGGGAAGATGAGCAGTTCTTC
CAISTGREDEQFF